This T cell receptor (beta chain) was profiled in a study of shared clonotypes between healthy human individuals. On the study more broadly: Per donor, CD8 memory used one plate, CD8 naive used two, CD4 memory used three and CD4 naive used three.

An assay was performed, and its level was deep. Data came from immunoSEQ multiplex PCR; TCRdb stores just in-frame clones and leaves some out. Altogether about 2 million clones are present, about 95% being singletons, with the ten largest covering about 0.13%. A word on this clone: The junction and the germline gene differ at one end; a read error may be behind it.

Partitioning of CD4+ cells yielded a CD45RA+ naive subset and a CD45RA-negative memory subset. Germline assignment: CDR1 SGHTA and CDR2 FQGNSA. The CDR3 sequence is 15 residues long. The chain uses TRBV7-2 and TRBJ2-7; D assignment may be TRBD1 or TRBD2 (5 bases each). Material: naive CD4+ T cells sorted from blood. Subset reported: CD45RA+ positively selected. The clonotype comes from a man between 18 and 29 years old in good health. The CDR3 region has the DNA TGTGCCAGCAGCTTAGTGCACGGGACCTCCTCCGAGCAGTACTTC. This gives the protein CASSLVHGTSSEQYF.